Listed below are T cell receptor beta chains from one sample, sequenced in a study of blood T cell repertoires in COVID-19. The protocol was immunoSEQ multiplex PCR, while the TCRdb copy is restricted to in-frame clones and leaves out a portion. This table holds 170,000 or so clones, 90% found once. Material for sequencing was peripheral blood. The receptors derive from a man aged 45-65 years with acute or convalescent COVID-19. CDR3s include the opening cysteine and the closing phenylalanine or tryptophan. The order of the fields is CDR3 protein, CDR3 DNA, V gene, clone size, J gene, D gene. A D gene is named only where the DNA matches it firmly. The listing skips clone size in some rows; elsewhere it reads once, few, many or a size class.

cdr3_aa: CASRPDRGQPQHF
cdr3_nt: TGTGCCAGCAGACCGGACAGAGGACAGCCCCAGCATTTT
v_call: TRBV6-5
clone_size: .
j_call: TRBJ1-5
d_call: .

cdr3_aa: CASSDPGQGARNEQFF
cdr3_nt: TGTGCCAGTAGTGACCCGGGACAGGGGGCGCGGAATGAGCAGTTCTTC
v_call: TRBV19
clone_size: .
j_call: TRBJ2-1
d_call: TRBD1

cdr3_aa: CASSPIGQDANEKLFF
cdr3_nt: TGTGCCAGCAGCCCTATCGGACAGGACGCTAATGAAAAACTGTTTTTT
v_call: TRBV27
clone_size: .
j_call: TRBJ1-4
d_call: TRBD1

cdr3_aa: CASSYSGGGAVTDTQYF
cdr3_nt: TGTGCCAGCAGTTACTCAGGAGGGGGCGCCGTCACAGATACGCAGTATTTT
v_call: TRBV6-2/TRBV6-3
clone_size: .
j_call: TRBJ2-3
d_call: .

cdr3_aa: CASSTGLKQHF
cdr3_nt: TGTGCCAGCTCAACGGGACTTAAACAGCATTTT
v_call: TRBV18
clone_size: few
j_call: TRBJ1-5
d_call: .

cdr3_aa: CASSPEDRVSYNEQFF
cdr3_nt: TGTGCCAGCAGCCCAGAAGACAGGGTCTCCTACAATGAGCAGTTCTTC
v_call: TRBV7-8
clone_size: few
j_call: TRBJ2-1
d_call: TRBD1

cdr3_aa: CASSLSGFPGNTIYF
cdr3_nt: TGTGCCAGCAGCTTGTCAGGCTTTCCTGGAAACACCATATATTTT
v_call: TRBV5-5
clone_size: .
j_call: TRBJ1-3
d_call: .

cdr3_aa: CSVAGRGGGDTQYF
cdr3_nt: TGCAGCGTCGCCGGGAGAGGGGGCGGAGATACGCAGTATTTT
v_call: TRBV29-1
clone_size: .
j_call: TRBJ2-3
d_call: .

cdr3_aa: CASSPWTSGNNEQFF
cdr3_nt: TGTGCCAGCAGTCCGTGGACTAGCGGGAACAATGAGCAGTTCTTC
v_call: TRBV28
clone_size: .
j_call: TRBJ2-1
d_call: TRBD2

cdr3_aa: CASSQSRIGPQHF
cdr3_nt: TGCGCCAGCAGCCAATCCAGGATCGGGCCCCAGCATTTT
v_call: TRBV4-3
clone_size: .
j_call: TRBJ1-5
d_call: .

cdr3_aa: CAWSVSLYEKLFF
cdr3_nt: TGTGCCTGGAGTGTGAGTCTTTATGAAAAACTGTTTTTT
v_call: TRBV30
clone_size: .
j_call: TRBJ1-4
d_call: .

cdr3_aa: CASSFGQGLQETQYF
cdr3_nt: TGTGCCAGCAGCTTTGGACAGGGCCTACAAGAGACCCAGTACTTC
v_call: TRBV13
clone_size: .
j_call: TRBJ2-5
d_call: TRBD1

cdr3_aa: CASSLELDTDTQYF
cdr3_nt: TGCGCCAGCAGCTTGGAACTAGATACAGATACGCAGTATTTT
v_call: TRBV5-1
clone_size: .
j_call: TRBJ2-3
d_call: .

cdr3_aa: CASSLGILAGGIVTDTQYF
cdr3_nt: TGCGCCAGCAGCTTGGGTATATTAGCGGGGGGGATCGTCACAGATACGCAGTATTTT
v_call: TRBV5-1
clone_size: .
j_call: TRBJ2-3
d_call: TRBD2

cdr3_aa: CASSQGLAEPSEQFF
cdr3_nt: TGCGCCAGCAGCCAAGGGCTAGCGGAGCCCTCGGAGCAGTTCTTC
v_call: TRBV4-1
clone_size: .
j_call: TRBJ2-1
d_call: TRBD2

cdr3_aa: CASSLATGAIDTQYF
cdr3_nt: TGTGCCAGCAGCTTGGCCACAGGGGCGATAGATACGCAGTATTTT
v_call: TRBV5-4
clone_size: .
j_call: TRBJ2-3
d_call: TRBD1

cdr3_aa: CAWTKKPGQSYYGYTF
cdr3_nt: TGTGCCTGGACCAAAAAACCCGGACAGTCCTACTATGGCTACACCTTC
v_call: TRBV30
clone_size: .
j_call: TRBJ1-2
d_call: .

cdr3_aa: CASTTFNSPIYEQYF
cdr3_nt: TGTGCCAGCACCACCTTCAATAGCCCGATCTACGAGCAGTACTTC
v_call: TRBV5-5
clone_size: .
j_call: TRBJ2-7
d_call: .

cdr3_aa: CASSLPRVEETQYF
cdr3_nt: TGTGCCAGCAGCTTGCCCAGGGTAGAAGAGACCCAGTACTTC
v_call: TRBV5-5
clone_size: .
j_call: TRBJ2-5
d_call: .

cdr3_aa: CASSGGPNTEAFF
cdr3_nt: TGTGCCAGCTCCGGGGGGCCGAACACTGAAGCTTTCTTT
v_call: TRBV18
clone_size: .
j_call: TRBJ1-1
d_call: .

cdr3_aa: CASSAPGLTGANVLTF
cdr3_nt: TGTGCCAGCAGCGCTCCCGGTCTGACTGGGGCCAACGTCCTGACTTTC
v_call: TRBV9
clone_size: once
j_call: TRBJ2-6
d_call: .

cdr3_aa: CAIRQTESNSPLHF
cdr3_nt: TGTGCCATCAGACAGACCGAATCTAATTCACCCCTCCACTTT
v_call: TRBV10-3
clone_size: .
j_call: TRBJ1-6
d_call: .

cdr3_aa: CSVEDSPFEAFF
cdr3_nt: TGCAGCGTTGAAGATTCCCCGTTTGAAGCTTTCTTT
v_call: TRBV29-1
clone_size: .
j_call: TRBJ1-1
d_call: .

cdr3_aa: CASSPRGTENTGELFF
cdr3_nt: TGTGCCAGCAGCCCGAGGGGGACGGAGAACACCGGGGAGCTGTTTTTT
v_call: TRBV7-2
clone_size: .
j_call: TRBJ2-2
d_call: .

cdr3_aa: CASSHIAGDTDTQYF
cdr3_nt: TGTGCCAGCAGCCACATAGCGGGGGACACAGATACGCAGTATTTT
v_call: TRBV7-3
clone_size: .
j_call: TRBJ2-3
d_call: TRBD2

cdr3_aa: CASSMLRSSGRRETQYF
cdr3_nt: TGTGCCAGTAGTATGCTCAGGTCGAGCGGGAGGAGGGAGACCCAGTACTTC
v_call: TRBV19
clone_size: .
j_call: TRBJ2-5
d_call: TRBD2

cdr3_aa: CASSILGTTSGANVLTF
cdr3_nt: TGTGCCAGTAGTATCTTGGGCACGACCTCTGGGGCCAACGTCCTGACTTTC
v_call: TRBV19
clone_size: .
j_call: TRBJ2-6
d_call: .

cdr3_aa: CASSYSGGSNQPQHF
cdr3_nt: TGTGCCAGCAGTTACTCGGGGGGAAGCAATCAGCCCCAGCATTTT
v_call: TRBV6-5
clone_size: .
j_call: TRBJ1-5
d_call: .

cdr3_aa: CASRETAGGLPYNEQFF
cdr3_nt: TGTGCCAGCAGGGAAACAGCGGGAGGGCTACCTTACAATGAGCAGTTCTTC
v_call: TRBV2
clone_size: .
j_call: TRBJ2-1
d_call: TRBD2

cdr3_aa: CASSLGQGFGQPQHF
cdr3_nt: TGTGCCAGCAGCTTAGGCCAGGGGTTCGGACAGCCCCAGCATTTT
v_call: TRBV7-2
clone_size: .
j_call: TRBJ1-5
d_call: .

cdr3_aa: CASSYSGLYTGELFF
cdr3_nt: TGTGCCAGCAGTTACTCAGGACTTTACACCGGGGAGCTGTTTTTT
v_call: TRBV6-5
clone_size: .
j_call: TRBJ2-2
d_call: .

cdr3_aa: CASSLTGGRYNEQFF
cdr3_nt: TGTGCCAGCAGCTTAACCGGCGGGAGGTACAATGAGCAGTTCTTC
v_call: TRBV7-3
clone_size: .
j_call: TRBJ2-1
d_call: TRBD2

cdr3_aa: CASSQVQGTEQFF
cdr3_nt: TGCGCCAGCAGCCAAGTACAGGGTACTGAGCAGTTCTTC
v_call: TRBV4-1
clone_size: .
j_call: TRBJ2-1
d_call: .

cdr3_aa: CASSTPGQGSGYTF
cdr3_nt: TGTGCCAGCAGTACCCCGGGACAGGGGTCGGGCTACACCTTC
v_call: TRBV6-6
clone_size: .
j_call: TRBJ1-2
d_call: TRBD1

cdr3_aa: CASSESYQGGNQPQHF
cdr3_nt: TGTGCCAGCAGTGAGAGTTATCAGGGGGGTAATCAGCCCCAGCATTTT
v_call: TRBV2
clone_size: .
j_call: TRBJ1-5
d_call: TRBD1

cdr3_aa: CSASSDRGLSYGYTF
cdr3_nt: TGCAGTGCTAGTTCGGACAGGGGGCTGAGCTATGGCTACACCTTC
v_call: TRBV20-1
clone_size: .
j_call: TRBJ1-2
d_call: TRBD1

cdr3_aa: CAISPPGTGGIAAGYTF
cdr3_nt: TGTGCCATCTCTCCCCCGGGGACAGGGGGCATCGCGGCTGGCTACACCTTC
v_call: TRBV28
clone_size: .
j_call: TRBJ1-2
d_call: TRBD1

cdr3_aa: CASSLGQGVTDTQYF
cdr3_nt: TGTGCCAGCAGTTTAGGACAGGGGGTCACAGATACGCAGTATTTT
v_call: TRBV28
clone_size: .
j_call: TRBJ2-3
d_call: TRBD1

cdr3_aa: CASSPGQPQHF
cdr3_nt: TGTGCCAGCAGCCCGGGTCAGCCCCAGCATTTT
v_call: TRBV6-5
clone_size: .
j_call: TRBJ1-5
d_call: .

cdr3_aa: CASLKREGYNEQFF
cdr3_nt: TGTGCCAGCCTCAAGCGGGAGGGTTACAATGAGCAGTTCTTC
v_call: TRBV2
clone_size: .
j_call: TRBJ2-1
d_call: TRBD2

cdr3_aa: CASSEPGRVGELFF
cdr3_nt: TGTGCCAGCAGTGAGCCAGGGAGGGTCGGGGAGCTGTTTTTT
v_call: TRBV6-1
clone_size: .
j_call: TRBJ2-2
d_call: TRBD2

cdr3_aa: CASALDNSYEQYF
cdr3_nt: TGTGCCAGTGCCCTGGACAACTCCTACGAGCAGTACTTC
v_call: TRBV27
clone_size: .
j_call: TRBJ2-7
d_call: .

cdr3_aa: CASSRGGPGANVLTF
cdr3_nt: TGTGCCAGCAGTCGGGGGGGACCTGGGGCCAACGTCCTGACTTTC
v_call: TRBV28
clone_size: .
j_call: TRBJ2-6
d_call: TRBD2

cdr3_aa: CASSYSGGHNEQFF
cdr3_nt: TGTGCCAGCAGTTACTCGGGCGGGCACAATGAGCAGTTCTTC
v_call: TRBV6-5
clone_size: .
j_call: TRBJ2-1
d_call: .

cdr3_aa: CASSSPGGGSGNTIYF
cdr3_nt: TGTGCCAGCAGTTCCCCCGGGGGGGGCTCTGGAAACACCATATATTTT
v_call: TRBV28
clone_size: .
j_call: TRBJ1-3
d_call: .

cdr3_aa: CASSRAGGRDTDTQYF
cdr3_nt: TGCGCCAGCAGCAGAGCAGGGGGCCGTGACACAGATACGCAGTATTTT
v_call: TRBV5-1
clone_size: .
j_call: TRBJ2-3
d_call: TRBD1

cdr3_aa: CASSEEGNTEAFF
cdr3_nt: TGTGCCAGCAGTGAAGAGGGGAACACTGAAGCTTTCTTT
v_call: TRBV6-4
clone_size: .
j_call: TRBJ1-1
d_call: .

cdr3_aa: CASSPTRTGPGEKLFF
cdr3_nt: TGTGCCAGTAGTCCCACGAGGACAGGGCCGGGTGAAAAACTGTTTTTT
v_call: TRBV19
clone_size: .
j_call: TRBJ1-4
d_call: TRBD1

cdr3_aa: CASSRDYGQGGTEAFF
cdr3_nt: TGCGCCAGCAGCCGAGACTATGGACAGGGAGGCACTGAAGCTTTCTTT
v_call: TRBV4-3
clone_size: .
j_call: TRBJ1-1
d_call: TRBD1

cdr3_aa: CSARAGVIQYF
cdr3_nt: TGCAGTGCTAGAGCAGGGGTCATTCAGTACTTC
v_call: TRBV20-1
clone_size: .
j_call: TRBJ2-4
d_call: .

cdr3_aa: CASKTGEWYEQYF
cdr3_nt: TGTGCCAGCAAGACAGGGGAATGGTACGAGCAGTACTTC
v_call: TRBV6-5
clone_size: .
j_call: TRBJ2-7
d_call: TRBD1

cdr3_aa: CATSREGGWDTQYF
cdr3_nt: TGTGCCACCAGCAGAGAAGGGGGTTGGGATACGCAGTATTTT
v_call: TRBV15
clone_size: .
j_call: TRBJ2-3
d_call: .

cdr3_aa: CASSFRWGRGYGYTF
cdr3_nt: TGTGCCAGCAGCTTCAGGTGGGGGCGAGGCTATGGCTACACCTTC
v_call: TRBV13
clone_size: .
j_call: TRBJ1-2
d_call: .

cdr3_aa: CASSPFYEGQGASGYTF
cdr3_nt: TGTGCCAGCAGTCCCTTTTATGAGGGACAGGGGGCAAGTGGCTACACCTTC
v_call: TRBV6-6
clone_size: .
j_call: TRBJ1-2
d_call: TRBD1

cdr3_aa: CASSQDPGRIEQFF
cdr3_nt: TGTGCCAGCAGCCAAGATCCAGGCAGGATTGAGCAGTTCTTC
v_call: TRBV3-1/TRBV3-2
clone_size: once
j_call: TRBJ2-1
d_call: .

cdr3_aa: CASSFGGTDTQYF
cdr3_nt: TGTGCCAGCAGCTTTGGCGGAACAGATACGCAGTATTTT
v_call: TRBV7-3
clone_size: .
j_call: TRBJ2-3
d_call: .

cdr3_aa: CAISEGRQGPFQPQHF
cdr3_nt: TGTGCCATCAGTGAGGGGAGACAGGGGCCATTTCAGCCCCAGCATTTT
v_call: TRBV10-3
clone_size: .
j_call: TRBJ1-5
d_call: TRBD1

cdr3_aa: CASSQDPQGAGTDTQYF
cdr3_nt: TGTGCCAGCAGCCAAGACCCACAGGGGGCGGGTACAGATACGCAGTATTTT
v_call: TRBV3-1/TRBV3-2
clone_size: .
j_call: TRBJ2-3
d_call: TRBD1

cdr3_aa: CASSSDGYYGYTF
cdr3_nt: TGTGCCAGCAGTTCCGACGGGTACTATGGCTACACCTTC
v_call: TRBV6-2/TRBV6-3
clone_size: .
j_call: TRBJ1-2
d_call: .

cdr3_aa: CASSIQGNDGYTF
cdr3_nt: TGTGCCAGCAGCATACAGGGGAACGATGGCTACACCTTC
v_call: TRBV28
clone_size: .
j_call: TRBJ1-2
d_call: TRBD1